This paragraph reports one TCR beta chain. Its antigen is as yet unknown. CDR1 is LNHDA and CDR2 is SQIVND in the germline V gene (reference sequence). V shed 8 bases and J 4 bases; nucleotides not matched to a gene: 11. The CDR3 loop spans 15 amino acids. The data derive from a study of cytomegalovirus exposure and HLA in healthy donors. Whole-study findings and limits: Most subjects had HLA-A and HLA-B alleles reportedly predicted accurately by TCR beta sequences.

13 Jbeta primers and 60 Vbeta primers were used for the PCR. Per the original methods: Unique TCR beta chains totaled about 73 million in a later count, with approximately 10 million of them shared. Assay used: immunoSEQ multiplex PCR; TCRdb lists only in-frame clones, some missing. From that table come the V and J calls and clone size; the DNA was used to work out D and trimming. The sample lists about 160,000 clones, roughly 77% seen once, with 1% in the top ten. This clonotype originated in a woman aged 50 to 65 in good health and CMV-seropositive. The chain has TRBV19 and TRBJ1-1; 9 nucleotides match TRBD1. Sequenced: PBMCs. The CDR3 spells CASLATGGIATEAFF. CDR3 DNA: TGTGCCAGTCTTGCGACAGGGGGGATCGCCACTGAAGCTTTCTTT.